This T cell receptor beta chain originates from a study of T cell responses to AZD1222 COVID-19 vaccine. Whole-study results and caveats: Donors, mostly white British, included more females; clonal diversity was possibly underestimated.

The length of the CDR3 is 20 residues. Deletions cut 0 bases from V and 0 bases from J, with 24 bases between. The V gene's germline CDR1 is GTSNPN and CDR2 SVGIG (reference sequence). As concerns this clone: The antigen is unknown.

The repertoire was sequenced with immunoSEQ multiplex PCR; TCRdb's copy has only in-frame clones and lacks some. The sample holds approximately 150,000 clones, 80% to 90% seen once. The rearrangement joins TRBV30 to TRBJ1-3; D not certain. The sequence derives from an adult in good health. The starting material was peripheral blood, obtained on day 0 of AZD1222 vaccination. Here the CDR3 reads CAWSVHSGYLFLSSGNTIYF. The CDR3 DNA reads TGTGCCTGGAGTGTACATTCCGGGTACTTATTCCTCAGCTCTGGAAACACCATATATTTT.